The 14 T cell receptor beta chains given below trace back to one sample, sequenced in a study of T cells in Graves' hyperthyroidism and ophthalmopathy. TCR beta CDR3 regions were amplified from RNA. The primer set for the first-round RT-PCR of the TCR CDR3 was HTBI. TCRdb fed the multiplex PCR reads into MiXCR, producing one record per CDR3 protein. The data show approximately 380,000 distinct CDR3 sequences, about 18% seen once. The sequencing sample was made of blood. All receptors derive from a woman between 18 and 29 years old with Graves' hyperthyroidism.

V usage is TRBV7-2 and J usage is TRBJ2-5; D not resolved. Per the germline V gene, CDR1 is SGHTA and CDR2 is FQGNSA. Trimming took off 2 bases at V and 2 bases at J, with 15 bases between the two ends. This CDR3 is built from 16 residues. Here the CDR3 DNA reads TGTGCCAGCAGCTTAATGGCGGCTGGGATTCAAGAGACCCAGTACTTC. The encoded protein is CASSLMAAGIQETQYF.

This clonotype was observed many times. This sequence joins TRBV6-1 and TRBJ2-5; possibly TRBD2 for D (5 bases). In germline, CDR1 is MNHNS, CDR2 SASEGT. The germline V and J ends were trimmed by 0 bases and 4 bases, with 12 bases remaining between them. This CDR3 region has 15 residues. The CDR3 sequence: CASSEAFRGGETQYF. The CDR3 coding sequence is TGTGCCAGCAGTGAAGCGTTCCGGGGTGGAGAGACCCAGTACTTC.

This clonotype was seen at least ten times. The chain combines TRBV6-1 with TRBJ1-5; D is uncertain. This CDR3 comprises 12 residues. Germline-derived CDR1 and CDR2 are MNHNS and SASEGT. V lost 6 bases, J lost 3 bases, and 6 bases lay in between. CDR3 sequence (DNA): TGTGCCAGCAGGAGGTCCAATCAGCCCCAGCATTTT. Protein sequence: CASRRSNQPQHF.

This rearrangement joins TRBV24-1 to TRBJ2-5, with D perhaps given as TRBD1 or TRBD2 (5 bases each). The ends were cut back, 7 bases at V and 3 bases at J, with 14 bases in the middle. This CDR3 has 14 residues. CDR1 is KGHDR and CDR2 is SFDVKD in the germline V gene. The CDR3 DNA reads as TGTGCCACCAGACCCACGGGACCTGAAGAGACCCAGTACTTC. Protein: CATRPTGPEETQYF.

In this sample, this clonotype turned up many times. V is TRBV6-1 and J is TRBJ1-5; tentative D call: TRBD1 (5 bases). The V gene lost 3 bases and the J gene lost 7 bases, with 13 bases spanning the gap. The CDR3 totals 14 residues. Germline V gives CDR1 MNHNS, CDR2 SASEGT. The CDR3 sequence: CASSDAGGVQPQHF. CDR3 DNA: TGTGCCAGCAGTGACGCCGGGGGGGTCCAGCCCCAGCATTTT.

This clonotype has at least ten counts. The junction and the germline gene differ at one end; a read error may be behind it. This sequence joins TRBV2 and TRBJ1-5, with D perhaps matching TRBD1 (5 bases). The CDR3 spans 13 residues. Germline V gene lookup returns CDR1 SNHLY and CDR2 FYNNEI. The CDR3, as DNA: TGTGCCGGCAGTGATTACAGGAATCAGCCCCAGCATTTT. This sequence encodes CAGSDYRNQPQHF.

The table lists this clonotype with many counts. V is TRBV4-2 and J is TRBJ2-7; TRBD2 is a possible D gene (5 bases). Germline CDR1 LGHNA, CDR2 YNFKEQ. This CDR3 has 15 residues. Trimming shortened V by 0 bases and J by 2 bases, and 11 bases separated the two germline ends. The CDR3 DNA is TGTGCCAGCAGCCAAGAAGTTTTGGGAGCCTACGAGCAGTACTTC. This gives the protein CASSQEVLGAYEQYF.

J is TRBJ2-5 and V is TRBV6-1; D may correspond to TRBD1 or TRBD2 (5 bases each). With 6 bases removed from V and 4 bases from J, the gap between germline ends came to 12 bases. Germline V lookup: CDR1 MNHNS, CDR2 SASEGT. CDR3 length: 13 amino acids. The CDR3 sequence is CASRQGGRETQYF. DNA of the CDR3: TGTGCCAGCAGGCAGGGTGGGAGAGAGACCCAGTACTTC.

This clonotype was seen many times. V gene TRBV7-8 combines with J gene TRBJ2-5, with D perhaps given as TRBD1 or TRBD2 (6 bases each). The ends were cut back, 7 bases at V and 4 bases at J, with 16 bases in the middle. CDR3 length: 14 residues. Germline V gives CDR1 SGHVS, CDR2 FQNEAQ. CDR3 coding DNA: TGTGCCAGCACCAGAAGGGGGGTCGGAGAGACCCAGTACTTC. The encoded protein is CASTRRGVGETQYF.

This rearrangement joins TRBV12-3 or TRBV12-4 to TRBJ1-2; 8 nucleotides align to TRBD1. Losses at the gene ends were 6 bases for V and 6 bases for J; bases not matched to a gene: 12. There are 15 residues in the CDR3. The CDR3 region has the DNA TGTGCCAGCAGAGCGACAGGGGTTTCCCTACATGGCTACACCTTC. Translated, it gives CASRATGVSLHGYTF.

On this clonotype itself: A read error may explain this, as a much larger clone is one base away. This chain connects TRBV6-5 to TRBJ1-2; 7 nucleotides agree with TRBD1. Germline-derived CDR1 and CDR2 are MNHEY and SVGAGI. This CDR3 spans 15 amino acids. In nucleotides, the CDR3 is TGTGCCAGCGGTTACCCAAGACAGGGCGGCTATGGCTACACCTTC. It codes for CASGYPRQGGYGYTF.

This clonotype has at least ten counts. The CDR3 protein is CSARGQRGGYEQYF. CDR3 coding DNA: TGCAGTGCTAGGGGGCAGCGGGGCGGCTACGAGCAGTACTTC. The rearrangement joins TRBV20-1 to TRBJ2-7, with TRBD2 matching over 7 bases. CDR1 and CDR2 (germline): DFQATT, SNEGSKA (reference sequence). V dropped 3 bases and J dropped 3; count of bases not matched to a gene: 8. This CDR3 is built from 14 residues.

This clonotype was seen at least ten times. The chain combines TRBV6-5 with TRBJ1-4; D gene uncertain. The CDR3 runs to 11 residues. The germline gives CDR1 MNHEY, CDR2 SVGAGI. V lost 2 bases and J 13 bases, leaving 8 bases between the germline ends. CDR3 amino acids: CASSYAGLLFF. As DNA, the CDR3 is TGTGCCAGCAGTTACGCGGGGTTACTGTTTTTT.

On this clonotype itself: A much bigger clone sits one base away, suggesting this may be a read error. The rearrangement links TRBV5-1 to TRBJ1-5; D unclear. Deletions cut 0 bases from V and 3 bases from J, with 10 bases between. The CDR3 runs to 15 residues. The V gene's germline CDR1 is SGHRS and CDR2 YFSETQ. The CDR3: CASSLGWGINQPQHF. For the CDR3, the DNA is TGCGCCAGCAGCTTGGGTTGGGGTATCAATCAGCCCCAGCATTTT.